Listed below are T cell receptor beta chains from one sample, sequenced in a study of T cells in localized non-small cell lung cancer. Libraries were prepared by immunoSEQ multiplex PCR; TCRdb keeps only in-frame clonotypes and omits some of them. The sample has around 15,000 clones; around 85% are singletons. The sample in question was peripheral blood, obtained before any cancer treatment. The origin of the receptors is a woman between 35 and 75 years old with stage I lung adenocarcinoma. Both conserved end residues are trimmed from each CDR3.

J	V	CDR3
TRBJ1-6	TRBV7-2	ASSFNGRNSPLH
TRBJ2-7	TRBV19	ASSIVGGYEQY
TRBJ1-2	TRBV6-4	ASSDRGVGYT
TRBJ2-3	TRBV5-1	ASSANQGRDTQY
TRBJ2-6	TRBV23-1	ASSFRGTQQSRANVLT
TRBJ2-7	TRBV5-1	ASSLAPQGSSYEQY
TRBJ1-2	TRBV9	ASSAGSGRAGYT
TRBJ1-1	TRBV30	AFDGPASGEAF
TRBJ2-3	TRBV10-2	ATRPTRVDTQY
TRBJ1-2	TRBV5-6	ASSSTRDRGSLDYGYT
TRBJ2-2	TRBV18	ASSPGRLGDTGELF
TRBJ2-1	TRBV28	ASSSSGVYYNEQF
TRBJ2-3	TRBV6-5	ASSYSVLDTQY
TRBJ2-7	TRBV15	ATSSRDAYEQY
TRBJ2-7	TRBV11-3	ASSRGGQSSEQY
TRBJ2-6	TRBV19	ASSIGRDRGVVAGANVLT
TRBJ2-7	TRBV2	ASSGQGFNEQY
TRBJ1-2	TRBV28	ASSFRDRPSYGYT
TRBJ2-5	TRBV7-2	ASSLLHGGATQY
TRBJ2-5	TRBV7-8	ASTPLDRVETQY
TRBJ1-5	TRBV6-5	ASSGGINQPQH
TRBJ1-4	TRBV28	ASRLGQGIEKLF
TRBJ1-3	TRBV7-8	ASSLSGSGNTIY
TRBJ1-3	TRBV25-1	ASSDLYTIY
TRBJ2-7	TRBV21-1	ASSKGGERGYEQY
TRBJ2-7	TRBV6-6	ASSYSGGEQY
TRBJ1-4	TRBV7-2	ASSLDPGSEKLF
TRBJ1-2	TRBV11-2	ASIRDSPLPNYGYT
TRBJ2-5	TRBV14	ASSQGARSETQY
TRBJ2-3	TRBV5-1	ASSLDGTSGNTQY
TRBJ1-5	TRBV2	ASRGGELHQPQH
TRBJ1-2	TRBV6-1	ATTPNSRGIGYT
TRBJ2-3	TRBV14	ASSQAPGQGADTQY
TRBJ2-3	TRBV5-4	ASSLEDTQY
TRBJ1-2	TRBV7-2	ASSYDRGAYGYT
TRBJ1-3	TRBV30	AWSRVPVSSGNTIY
TRBJ1-5	TRBV6-5	ASSYGQSNQPQH
TRBJ1-2	TRBV11-2	ASSPDSNYGYT
TRBJ2-7	TRBV9	ASSGAREEEQY
TRBJ2-1	TRBV7-8	ASSSLAGGGAYNEQF
TRBJ2-5	TRBV7-2	ASSLVAGAYQETQY
TRBJ1-2	TRBV6-5	ASSPGLLRGGGYT
TRBJ2-5	TRBV15	ATSRLRQGEGETQY